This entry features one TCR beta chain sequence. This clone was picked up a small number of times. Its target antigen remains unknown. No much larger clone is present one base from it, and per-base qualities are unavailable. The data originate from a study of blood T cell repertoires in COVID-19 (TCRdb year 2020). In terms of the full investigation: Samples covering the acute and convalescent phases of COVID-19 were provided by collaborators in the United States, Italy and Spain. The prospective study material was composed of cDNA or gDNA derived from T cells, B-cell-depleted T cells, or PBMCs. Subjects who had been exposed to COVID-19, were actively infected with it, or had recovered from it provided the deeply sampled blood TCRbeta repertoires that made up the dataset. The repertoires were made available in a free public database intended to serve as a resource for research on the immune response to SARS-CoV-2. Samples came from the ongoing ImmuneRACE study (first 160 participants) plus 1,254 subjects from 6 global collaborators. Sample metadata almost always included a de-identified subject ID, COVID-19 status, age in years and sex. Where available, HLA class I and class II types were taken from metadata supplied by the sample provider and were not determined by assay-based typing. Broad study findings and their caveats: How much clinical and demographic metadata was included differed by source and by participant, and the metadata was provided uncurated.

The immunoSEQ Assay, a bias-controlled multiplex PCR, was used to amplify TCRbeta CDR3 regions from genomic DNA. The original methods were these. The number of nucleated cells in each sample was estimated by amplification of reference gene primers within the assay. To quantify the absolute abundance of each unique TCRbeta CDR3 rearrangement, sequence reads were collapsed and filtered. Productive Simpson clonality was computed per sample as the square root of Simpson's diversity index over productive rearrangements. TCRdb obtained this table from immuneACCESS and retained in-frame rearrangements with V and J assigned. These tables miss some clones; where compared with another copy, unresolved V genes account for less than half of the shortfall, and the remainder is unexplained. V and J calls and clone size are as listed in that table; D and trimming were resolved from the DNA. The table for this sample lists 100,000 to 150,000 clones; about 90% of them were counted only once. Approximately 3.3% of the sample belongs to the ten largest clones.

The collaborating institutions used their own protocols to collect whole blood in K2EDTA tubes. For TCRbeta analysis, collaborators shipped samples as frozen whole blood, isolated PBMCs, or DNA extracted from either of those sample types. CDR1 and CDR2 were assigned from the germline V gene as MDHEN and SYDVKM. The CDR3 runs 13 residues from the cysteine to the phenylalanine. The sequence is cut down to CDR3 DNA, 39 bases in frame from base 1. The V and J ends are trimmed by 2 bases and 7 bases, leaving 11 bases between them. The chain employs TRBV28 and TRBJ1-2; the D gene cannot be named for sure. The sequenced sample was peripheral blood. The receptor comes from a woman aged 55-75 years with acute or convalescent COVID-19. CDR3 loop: CASSLDSPLGYTF. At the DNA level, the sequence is TGTGCCAGCAGTTTAGACTCCCCCCTTGGCTACACCTTC.